The rows below give T cell receptor beta chains drawn from one sample of a study of cytomegalovirus exposure and HLA in healthy donors. Data came from immunoSEQ multiplex PCR; TCRdb stores just in-frame clones and leaves some out. The data hold about 130,000 clones, with about three quarters observed a single time. Sequenced input: PBMCs. The receptors shown here come from a middle-aged man in good health and CMV-seropositive. Each CDR3 is given with its conserved first and last residue. The order of the fields is J gene, clone size, D gene, V gene, CDR3 DNA, CDR3 protein. A D gene is named only where the DNA matches it firmly. Clone size is shown for a subset of rows, as once, few, many or a class of expanded clone.

TRBJ2-3 few . TRBV6-6 TGTGCCAGCAGGGGGGAGGCCGGCACAGATACGCAGTATTTT CASRGEAGTDTQYF
TRBJ1-5 . TRBD1 TRBV9 TGTGCCAGCAGCCCAGGGACAGGGATTCAGCCCCAGCATTTT CASSPGTGIQPQHF
TRBJ1-4 few TRBD1 TRBV5-6 TGTGCCAGCAGCTTGGGGCTGACAGGGACTAATGAAAAACTGTTTTTT CASSLGLTGTNEKLFF
TRBJ2-3 . . TRBV6-1 TGTGCCAGCAGTCACCCAGAAGATACGCAGTATTTT CASSHPEDTQYF
TRBJ1-1 . . TRBV6-5 TGTGCCAGCAGTGACAGATACACTGAAGCTTTCTTT CASSDRYTEAFF
TRBJ2-5 . TRBD2 TRBV30 TGTGCCTGGAGTGTCGGGGGGGAGACCCAGTACTTC CAWSVGGETQYF
TRBJ2-1 . . TRBV5-4 TGTGCCAGCAGCTTGAGGGGCACCGGGTCAGTGCTTGAGCAGTTCTTC CASSLRGTGSVLEQFF
TRBJ2-2 . . TRBV12-5 TGTGCTAGTGGTTTGGCCCCACAGGGAACGAACACCGGGGAGCTGTTTTTT CASGLAPQGTNTGELFF
TRBJ1-2 . . TRBV2 TGTGCCAGCAATAGCGGGACGCTGGGTGGCTACACCTTC CASNSGTLGGYTF
TRBJ2-7 . . TRBV6-5 TGTGCCAGCAGTTCCCTTGCGGGCCGCCGGTACGAGCAGTACTTC CASSSLAGRRYEQYF
TRBJ1-6 few . TRBV5-6 TGTGCCAGCAGCTTGGAAGTCGGGGATAATTCACCCCTCCACTTT CASSLEVGDNSPLHF
TRBJ2-3 . . TRBV5-1 TGCGCCAGCAGCCACGGACAGAACACAGATACGCAGTATTTT CASSHGQNTDTQYF